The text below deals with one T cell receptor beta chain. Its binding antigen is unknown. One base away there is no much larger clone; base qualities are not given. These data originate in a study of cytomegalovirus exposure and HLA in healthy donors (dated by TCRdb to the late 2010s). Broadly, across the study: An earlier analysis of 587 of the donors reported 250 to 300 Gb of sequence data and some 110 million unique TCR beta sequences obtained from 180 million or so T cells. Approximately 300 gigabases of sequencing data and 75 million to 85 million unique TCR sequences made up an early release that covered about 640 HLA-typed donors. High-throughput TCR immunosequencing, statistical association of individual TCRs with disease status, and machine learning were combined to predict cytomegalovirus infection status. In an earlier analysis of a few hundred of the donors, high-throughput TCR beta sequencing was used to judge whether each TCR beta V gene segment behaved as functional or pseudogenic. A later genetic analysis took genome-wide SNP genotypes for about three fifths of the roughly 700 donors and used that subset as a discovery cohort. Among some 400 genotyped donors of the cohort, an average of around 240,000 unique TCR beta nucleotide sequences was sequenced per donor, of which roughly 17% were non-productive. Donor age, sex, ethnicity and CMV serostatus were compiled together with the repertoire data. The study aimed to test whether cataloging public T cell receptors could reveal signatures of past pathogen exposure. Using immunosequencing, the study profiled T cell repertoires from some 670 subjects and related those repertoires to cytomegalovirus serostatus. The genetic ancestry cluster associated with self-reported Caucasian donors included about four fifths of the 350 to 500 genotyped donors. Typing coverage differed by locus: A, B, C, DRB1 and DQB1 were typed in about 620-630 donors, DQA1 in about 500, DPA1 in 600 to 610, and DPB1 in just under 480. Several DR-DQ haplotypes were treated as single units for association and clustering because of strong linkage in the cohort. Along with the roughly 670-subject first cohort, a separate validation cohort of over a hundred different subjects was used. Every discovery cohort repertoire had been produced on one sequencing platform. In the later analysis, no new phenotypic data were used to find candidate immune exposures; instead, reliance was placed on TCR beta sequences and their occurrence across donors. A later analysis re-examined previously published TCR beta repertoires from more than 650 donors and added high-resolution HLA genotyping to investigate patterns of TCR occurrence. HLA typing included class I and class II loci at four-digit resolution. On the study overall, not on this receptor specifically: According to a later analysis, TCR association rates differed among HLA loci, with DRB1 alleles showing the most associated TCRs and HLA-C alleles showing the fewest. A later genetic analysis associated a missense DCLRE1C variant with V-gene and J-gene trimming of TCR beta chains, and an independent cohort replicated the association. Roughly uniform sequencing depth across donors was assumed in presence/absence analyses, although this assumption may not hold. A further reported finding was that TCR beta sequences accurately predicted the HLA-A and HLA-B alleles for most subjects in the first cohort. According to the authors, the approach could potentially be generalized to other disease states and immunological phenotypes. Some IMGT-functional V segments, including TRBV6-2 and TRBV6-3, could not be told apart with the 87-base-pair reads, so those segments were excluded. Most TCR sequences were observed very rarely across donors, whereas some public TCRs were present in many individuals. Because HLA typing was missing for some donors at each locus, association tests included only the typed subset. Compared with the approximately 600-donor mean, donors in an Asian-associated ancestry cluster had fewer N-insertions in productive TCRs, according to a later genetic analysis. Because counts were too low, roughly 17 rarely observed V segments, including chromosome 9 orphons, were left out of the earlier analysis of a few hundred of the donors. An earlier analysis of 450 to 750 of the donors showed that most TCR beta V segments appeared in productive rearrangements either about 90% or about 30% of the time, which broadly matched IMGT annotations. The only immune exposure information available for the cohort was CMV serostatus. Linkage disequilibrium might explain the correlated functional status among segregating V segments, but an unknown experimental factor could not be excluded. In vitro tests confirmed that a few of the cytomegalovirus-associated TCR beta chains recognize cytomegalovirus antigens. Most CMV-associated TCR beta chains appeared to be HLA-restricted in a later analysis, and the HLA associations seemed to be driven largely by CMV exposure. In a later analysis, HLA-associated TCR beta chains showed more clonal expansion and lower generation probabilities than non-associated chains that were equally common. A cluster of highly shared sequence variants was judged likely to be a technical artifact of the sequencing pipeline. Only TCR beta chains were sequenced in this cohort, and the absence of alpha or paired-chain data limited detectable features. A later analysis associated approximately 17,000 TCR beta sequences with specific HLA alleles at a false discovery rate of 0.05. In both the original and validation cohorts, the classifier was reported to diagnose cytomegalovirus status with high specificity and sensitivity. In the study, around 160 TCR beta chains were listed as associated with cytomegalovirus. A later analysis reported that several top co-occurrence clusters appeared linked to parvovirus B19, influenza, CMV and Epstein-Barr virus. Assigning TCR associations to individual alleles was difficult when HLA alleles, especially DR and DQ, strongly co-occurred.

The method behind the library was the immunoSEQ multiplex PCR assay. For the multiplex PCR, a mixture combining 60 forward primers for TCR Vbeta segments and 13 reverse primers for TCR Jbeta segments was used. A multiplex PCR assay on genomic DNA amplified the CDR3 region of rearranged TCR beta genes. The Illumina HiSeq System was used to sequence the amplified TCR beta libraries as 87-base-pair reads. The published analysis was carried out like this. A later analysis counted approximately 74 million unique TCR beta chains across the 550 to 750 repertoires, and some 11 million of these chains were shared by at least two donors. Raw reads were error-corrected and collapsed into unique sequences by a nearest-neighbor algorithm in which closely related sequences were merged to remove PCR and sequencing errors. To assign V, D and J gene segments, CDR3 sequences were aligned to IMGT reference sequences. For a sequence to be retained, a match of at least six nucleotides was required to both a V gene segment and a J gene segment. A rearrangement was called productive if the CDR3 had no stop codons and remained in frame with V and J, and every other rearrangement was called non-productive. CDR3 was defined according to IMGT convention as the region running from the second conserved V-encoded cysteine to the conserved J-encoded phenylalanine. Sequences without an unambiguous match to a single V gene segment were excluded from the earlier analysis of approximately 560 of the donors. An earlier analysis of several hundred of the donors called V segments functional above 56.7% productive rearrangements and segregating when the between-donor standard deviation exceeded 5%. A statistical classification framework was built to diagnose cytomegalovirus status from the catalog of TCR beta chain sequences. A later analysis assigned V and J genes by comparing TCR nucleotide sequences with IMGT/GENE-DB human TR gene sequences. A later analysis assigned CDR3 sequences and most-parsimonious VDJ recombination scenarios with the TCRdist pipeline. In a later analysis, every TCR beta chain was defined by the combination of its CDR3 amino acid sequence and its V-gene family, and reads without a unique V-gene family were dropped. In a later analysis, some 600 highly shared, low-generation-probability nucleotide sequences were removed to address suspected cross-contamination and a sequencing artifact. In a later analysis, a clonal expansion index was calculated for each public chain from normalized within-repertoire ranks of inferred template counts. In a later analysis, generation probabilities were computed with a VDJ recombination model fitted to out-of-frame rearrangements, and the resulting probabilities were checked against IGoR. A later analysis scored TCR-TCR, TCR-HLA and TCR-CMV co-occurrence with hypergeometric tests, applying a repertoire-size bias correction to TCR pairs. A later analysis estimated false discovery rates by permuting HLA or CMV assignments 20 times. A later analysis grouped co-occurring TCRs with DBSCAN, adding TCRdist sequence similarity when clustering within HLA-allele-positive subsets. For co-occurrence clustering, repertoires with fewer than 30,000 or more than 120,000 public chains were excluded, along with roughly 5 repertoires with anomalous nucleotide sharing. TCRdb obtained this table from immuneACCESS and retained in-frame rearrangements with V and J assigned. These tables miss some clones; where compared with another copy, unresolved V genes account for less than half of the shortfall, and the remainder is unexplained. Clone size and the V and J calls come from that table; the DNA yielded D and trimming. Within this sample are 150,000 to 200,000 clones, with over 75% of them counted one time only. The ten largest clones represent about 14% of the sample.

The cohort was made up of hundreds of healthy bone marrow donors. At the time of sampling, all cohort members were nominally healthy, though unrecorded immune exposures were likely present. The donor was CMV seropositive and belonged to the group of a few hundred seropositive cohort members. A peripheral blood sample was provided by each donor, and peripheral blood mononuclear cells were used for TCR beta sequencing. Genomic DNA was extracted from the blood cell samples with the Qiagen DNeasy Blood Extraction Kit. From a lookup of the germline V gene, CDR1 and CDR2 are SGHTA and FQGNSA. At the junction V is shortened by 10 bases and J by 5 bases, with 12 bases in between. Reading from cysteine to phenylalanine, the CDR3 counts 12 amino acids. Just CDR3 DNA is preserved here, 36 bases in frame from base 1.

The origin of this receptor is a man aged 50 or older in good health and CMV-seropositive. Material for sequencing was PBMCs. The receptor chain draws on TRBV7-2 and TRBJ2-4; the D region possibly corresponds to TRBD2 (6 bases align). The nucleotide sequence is TGTGCCACCCGGGACTCCCAAAACATTCAGTACTTC. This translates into CATRDSQNIQYF.